Below are 10 T cell receptor beta chains sequenced from a single sample in a study of high-grade serous ovarian cancer treatment subgroups. Tumor samples were taken before definitive surgery or chemotherapy. Clones were read by immunoSEQ multiplex PCR, and TCRdb kept only the in-frame ones, dropping some. The sample holds some 3,000 clones; roughly 60% are singletons and the top ten take roughly a tenth. Sequenced material: tumor tissue. The receptors come from a human donor with high-grade serous ovarian cancer.

The V call is TRBV6-5, the J call TRBJ2-5, with D uncertain. Germline CDR1 reads MNHEY; CDR2 reads SVGAGI. Deletions cut 7 bases from V and 5 bases from J, with 8 bases between. This CDR3 has 11 amino acids. The CDR3 coding sequence is TGTGCCAGCACCGAGCAGGAGACCCAGTACTTC. It translates to CASTEQETQYF.

This clone was observed once. This CDR3 reads CASSSLGQGGSPLHF. The CDR3, as DNA: TGTGCCAGCAGTAGTCTGGGACAGGGCGGTTCACCCCTCCACTTT. This chain links TRBV6-6 with TRBJ1-6; 9 bases match TRBD1. The CDR3 sequence is 15 residues long. Per the germline V gene, CDR1 is MNHNY and CDR2 is SVGAGI (reference sequence). V lost 5 bases, J lost 9 bases, and 8 bases stayed unmatched.

V and J are TRBV6-6 and TRBJ2-3; no firm D call. Germline V gene sequence: CDR1 MNHNY, CDR2 SVGAGI (reference sequence). Trimming removed 3 bases from V and 4 bases from J, with 5 bases in between. CDR3 length: 12 residues. As DNA, the CDR3 is TGTGCCAGCAGTTATGCCGCAGATACGCAGTATTTT. It encodes CASSYAADTQYF.

The table lists this clone with a few counts. The chain is built from TRBV21-1 and TRBJ1-2; the table's D call, TRBD1, has no DNA check behind it. TRBV21-1 is a listed pseudogene. This CDR3 contains 15 residues. The CDR3 spells CASTLRGLGNYGYTF. DNA of the CDR3: TGTGCCAGCACCCTAAGGGGCCTGGGGAACTATGGCTACACCTTC.

The table lists this clone with a few counts. The chain combines TRBV21-1 with TRBJ2-3; whether TRBD1, the table's D call, matches the DNA was not checked. TRBV21-1 is termed a pseudogene. The CDR3 is made up of 17 amino acids. The CDR3 bases are TGTGCCAGCACCTCTTCCTCCGCAGGGATTCACACAGATACGCAGTATTTT. Translating it yields CASTSSSAGIHTDTQYF.

This chain links TRBV18 with TRBJ2-5; 8 bases are shared with TRBD1. The CDR3 has 13 residues. V was pared by 5 bases and J by 4 bases, with 3 bases of the junction left unmatched. From germline, CDR1 is KGHSH and CDR2 LQKENI. The CDR3 bases are TGTGCCAGCTCAGCGACAGGGGCAGAGACCCAGTACTTC. Its translation: CASSATGAETQYF. Filled out from reference TRBV18 and TRBJ2-5, the complete variable domain reads NAGVMQNPRHLVRRRGQEARLRCSPMKGHSHVYWYRQLPEEGLKFMVYLQKENIIDESGMPKERFSAEFPKEGPSILRIQQVVRGDSAAYFCASSATGAETQYFGPGTRLLVL.

This clone appeared once. The chain uses TRBV5-4 and TRBJ2-7; tentatively, D is TRBD1 (6 bases). V shed 4 bases and J shed 3 bases, with 17 bases lying between them. The CDR3 runs to 15 residues. CDR1 and CDR2 (germline): SGHNT, YYREEE (reference sequence). The CDR3, as DNA: TGTGCCAGCAGCCCCTACACAGGGACCTACTACGAGCAGTACTTC. The encoded protein is CASSPYTGTYYEQYF.

This clone was observed once. The chain couples TRBV11-3 to TRBJ2-5, with a weak D call TRBD2 (6 bases). Germline values: CDR1 SGHNT, CDR2 YENEEA. Trimming pared 0 bases from V and 5 bases from J, leaving 10 bases between. The CDR3 length is 14 residues. CDR3 region: CASSLDLGGETQYF. CDR3 DNA sequence: TGTGCCAGCAGCTTAGATCTGGGGGGTGAGACCCAGTACTTC.

The chain is built from TRBV7-2 and TRBJ2-1; TRBD1 might be the D (8 bases). Germline-derived CDR1 and CDR2 are SGHTA and FQGNSA. V dropped 3 bases and J dropped 7 bases, with 22 bases sitting between them. The CDR3 spans 17 residues. The CDR3 region is CASSFNRGGMGRNEQFF. As DNA, the CDR3 is TGTGCCAGCAGCTTTAACAGGGGGGGAATGGGTAGGAATGAGCAGTTCTTC.

This chain joins TRBV7-2 and TRBJ2-7, with no clear D. This CDR3 comprises 12 residues. Per germline, CDR1 SGHTA and CDR2 FQGNSA. The germline V and J ends were trimmed by 2 bases and 2 bases, with 4 bases remaining between them. CDR3 sequence: CASSLRTYEQYF. For the CDR3, the DNA is TGTGCCAGCAGCTTAAGGACCTACGAGCAGTACTTC.